Shown below are 22 T cell receptor beta chains from a single sample sequenced in a study of OX40 agonist ivuxolimab in advanced cancers. The repertoire was sequenced with immunoSEQ multiplex PCR; TCRdb's copy has only in-frame clones and lacks some. The data contain some 45,000 clones, approximately 83% of them singletons. The starting material was CD4+ or CD8+ T cells sorted from blood, obtained in a trial of the OX40 agonist ivuxolimab. The receptors derive from an adult with an advanced solid tumor such as melanoma, head and neck, liver or kidney cancer.

The V gene is TRBV7-6, the J gene TRBJ2-1, with TRBD2 as a possible D gene (6 bases). The length of the CDR3 is 15 residues. Trimming left V 1 base short and J 5 bases short, with 12 bases between. CDR1 is SGHVS and CDR2 is FNYEAQ in the germline V gene. This CDR3 reads CASSLGLAKDNEQFF. The CDR3 DNA sequence: TGTGCCAGCAGCTTAGGTCTAGCGAAGGACAATGAGCAGTTCTTC.

J is TRBJ1-1 and V is TRBV2; D might be TRBD1 (5 bases). Germline-derived CDR1 and CDR2 are SNHLY and FYNNEI. The CDR3 is 14 amino acids. V lost 5 bases, J lost 10 bases, and 20 bases lay in between. CDR3 residues: CASSPRRDHGGAFF. In nucleotides, the CDR3 is TGTGCCAGCAGTCCCCGGAGGGACCACGGCGGAGCTTTCTTT.

The genes are TRBV5-1 and TRBJ1-2; no definite D call. Germline assignment: CDR1 SGHRS and CDR2 YFSETQ. V lost 0 bases and J lost 2, with 8 bases in between. The CDR3 has 14 residues. The CDR3: CASSLGPGNYGYTF. The CDR3 nucleotides read TGCGCCAGCAGCTTGGGGCCCGGGAACTATGGCTACACCTTC.

The V call is TRBV7-2, the J call TRBJ1-4, with D tentatively TRBD1 (6 bases). Germline lookup yields CDR1 SGHTA and CDR2 FQGNSA. Trimming pared 2 bases from V and 7 bases from J, leaving 11 bases between. The CDR3 is made up of 14 amino acids. The CDR3 DNA follows: TGTGCCAGCAGCTTAAACAGGGAGAGTGAAAAACTGTTTTTT. Protein product: CASSLNRESEKLFF.

A single count supports this clone. The chain joins TRBV4-2 to TRBJ1-2; a possible D gene is TRBD1 (5 bases). CDR1 LGHNA and CDR2 YNFKEQ come from the germline V gene. The V end lost 4 bases, the J end lost 8 bases, and 20 bases lay between the germline ends. The CDR3 is 15 residues long. The CDR3 bases are TGTGCCAGCAGCCCCGGACGACAGCAATTGGGGGGCTACACCTTC. Encoded protein: CASSPGRQQLGGYTF.

V usage is TRBV21-1 and J usage is TRBJ2-1; TRBD2 is the table's D call, not checked against the DNA. TRBV21-1 is marked as a pseudogene. This CDR3 has 20 amino acids. The CDR3 loop is CASSKLGLAGGQAIYNEQFF. The CDR3, as DNA: TGTGCCAGCAGCAAGCTCGGACTAGCGGGAGGACAAGCGATATACAATGAGCAGTTCTTC.

This chain uses TRBV5-1 with TRBJ2-2; D possibly corresponds to TRBD2 (6 bases). This CDR3 comprises 14 residues. Germline V gives CDR1 SGHRS, CDR2 YFSETQ. The germline V and J ends were trimmed by 7 bases and 7 bases, with 17 bases remaining between them. CDR3 nucleotide sequence: TGCGCCAGCCTCCTTGGGACTGGGAACGGGGAGCTGTTTTTT. It specifies CASLLGTGNGELFF. The variable domain in full, with the rest retrieved from reference TRBV5-1 and TRBJ2-2, is KAGVTQTPRYLIKTRGQQVTLSCSPISGHRSVSWYQQTPGQGLQFLFEYFSETQRNKGNFPGRFSGRQFSNSRSEMNVSTLELGDSALYLCASLLGTGNGELFFGEGSRLTVL.

The chain recombines TRBV5-1 with TRBJ2-5; the D is unclear. Between the trimmed V and J ends, which lost 3 bases and 2 bases, there was a span of 8 bases. Germline loops: CDR1 SGHRS, CDR2 YFSETQ. The length of the CDR3 is 13 residues. In DNA, the CDR3 is TGCGCCAGCAGCTCCGCCGGGCAAGAGACCCAGTACTTC. Its translation: CASSSAGQETQYF.

This chain joins TRBV7-2 and TRBJ2-3, with 14 bases matching TRBD2. Germline values: CDR1 SGHTA, CDR2 FQGNSA. This CDR3 is built from 16 residues. V was pared by 3 bases and J by 4 bases, with 3 bases of the junction left unmatched. CDR3 amino acids: CASSLTSGRASDTQYF. The CDR3 nucleotides are TGTGCCAGCAGCTTGACTAGCGGGAGGGCGTCAGATACGCAGTATTTT.

The genes are TRBV4-1 and TRBJ1-1; no clear D. This CDR3 is built from 14 residues. V was shortened by 4 bases and J by 1 base, with 10 bases between the two germline ends. Germline loops: CDR1 MGHRA, CDR2 YSYEKL. This chain's CDR3 is CASSLLQANTEAFF. The CDR3 DNA reads TGCGCCAGCAGCCTACTACAAGCGAACACTGAAGCTTTCTTT.

The chain joins TRBV13 to TRBJ2-5; 7 bases fit TRBD2. The CDR3 contains 14 residues. Unmatched junction bases numbered 11, after V lost 4 bases and J lost 9 bases. Germline CDR1 reads PRHDT; CDR2 reads FYEKMQ (reference sequence). In DNA form, the CDR3 reads TGTGCCAGCAGCTCCGCGGGGGTCCCAAAATCCCAGTACTTC. Protein sequence: CASSSAGVPKSQYF. Combining the CDR3 with reference TRBV13 and TRBJ2-5 gives the whole variable domain AAGVIQSPRHLIKEKRETATLKCYPIPRHDTVYWYQQGPGQDPQFLISFYEKMQSDKGSIPDRFSAQQFSDYHSELNMSSLELGDSALYFCASSSAGVPKSQYFGPGTRLLVL.

The chain is built from TRBV6-1 and TRBJ2-4; D is perhaps TRBD1 (6 bases). The CDR3 consists of 15 residues. Germline CDR1 and CDR2: MNHNS and SASEGT. Trimming stripped 2 bases from V and 3 bases from J, with 11 bases between. This CDR3 reads CASSETGFGKNIQYF. The CDR3 DNA sequence: TGTGCCAGCAGTGAAACAGGGTTCGGCAAAAACATTCAGTACTTC.

J is TRBJ2-7 and V is TRBV5-6; D not certain. V was trimmed by 3 bases and J by 1 base, leaving 14 bases between them. Germline values: CDR1 SGHDT, CDR2 YYEEEE. The CDR3 loop spans 15 amino acids. The CDR3 DNA follows: TGTGCCAGCAGCTCGACCCCCGCCAGGTCCTACGAGCAGTACTTC. Translated, it gives CASSSTPARSYEQYF.

The V and J genes are TRBV18 and TRBJ1-5; D uncertain. The CDR3 consists of 13 residues. Trimming cost V 8 bases and J 4 bases, with 12 bases left between them. Germline assignment: CDR1 KGHSH and CDR2 LQKENI. The CDR3 nucleotides read TGTGCCAGCCCCGGGAAGGCGAATCAGCCCCAGCATTTT. Translated, it gives CASPGKANQPQHF.

In its sample, this clone was seen once. CDR3 sequence (DNA): TGTGCCAGCAGTTATTCGGGGGACTTCACAGATACGCAGTATTTT. It specifies CASSYSGDFTDTQYF. The J gene is TRBJ2-3, the V gene TRBV6-5; D perhaps matches TRBD2 (6 bases). Between the trimmed V and J ends, which lost 3 bases and 2 bases, there was a span of 12 bases. The V gene's germline CDR1 is MNHEY and CDR2 SVGAGI. There are 15 residues in the CDR3.

This chain joins TRBV12-5 and TRBJ1-5, with D possibly TRBD1 on 5 matching bases. Between the trimmed V and J ends, which lost 5 bases and 5 bases, there was a span of 13 bases. CDR3 size: 14 residues. From germline, CDR1 is LGHNT and CDR2 FRNRAP. CDR3 sequence reads: CASGPGTSDQPQHF. The CDR3 nucleotides read TGTGCTAGTGGTCCCGGGACCTCGGATCAGCCCCAGCATTTT.

This rearrangement joins TRBV7-2 to TRBJ1-1; D not resolved. Germline-derived CDR1 and CDR2 are SGHTA and FQGNSA. V was trimmed by 1 base and J by 6 bases, leaving 9 bases between them. The CDR3 length is 13 residues. The CDR3 DNA reads TGTGCCAGCAGCTTAGGACGGGGATCTGAAGCTTTCTTT. Translation gives CASSLGRGSEAFF.

The chain links TRBV5-6 to TRBJ1-6, with a possible D match to TRBD1 (5 bases). The CDR3 contains 16 residues. Trimming cost V 4 bases and J 10 bases, with 21 bases left between them. Germline assignment: CDR1 SGHDT and CDR2 YYEEEE. The CDR3 reads CASSILTGAPSSPLHF. In DNA, the CDR3 is TGTGCCAGCAGCATCTTAACCGGGGCCCCATCCTCACCCCTCCACTTT.

The J gene is TRBJ1-1, the V gene TRBV4-3, with 11 bases identical to TRBD1. The trim removed 4 bases at V and 0 bases at J, leaving 10 bases unmatched. CDR1 and CDR2 from the germline V gene are LGHNA and YSLEER. This CDR3 has 18 residues. CDR3 sequence: CASSLHGRDRGMNTEAFF. The CDR3 coding sequence is TGCGCCAGCAGCCTTCATGGGCGGGACAGGGGGATGAACACTGAAGCTTTCTTT.

This clone was detected a few times. This sequence joins TRBV7-2 and TRBJ1-1, with no clear D. The ends were cut back, 1 base at V and 2 bases at J, with 11 bases in the middle. Germline-derived CDR1 and CDR2 are SGHTA and FQGNSA. This CDR3 spans 15 amino acids. Here the CDR3 DNA reads TGTGCCAGCAGCTTAGACCTCACGGGCAACACTGAAGCTTTCTTT. Encoded protein: CASSLDLTGNTEAFF.

The rearrangement uses TRBV4-2 and TRBJ1-6; no clear D. In germline, CDR1 is LGHNA, CDR2 YNFKEQ. The CDR3 covers 15 residues. V dropped 3 bases and J dropped 5 bases, with 11 bases sitting between them. The CDR3 loop is CASSQKDGDNSPLHF. CDR3 in DNA: TGTGCCAGCAGCCAGAAGGACGGGGATAATTCACCCCTCCACTTT.

This clone has only one observation. V is TRBV18 and J is TRBJ2-1; D assignment may be TRBD1 or TRBD2 (5 bases each). V lost 4 bases, J lost 14 bases, and 18 bases lay in between. CDR1 is KGHSH, CDR2 LQKENI, per germline. This CDR3 has 13 amino acids. The DNA of the CDR3 is TGTGCCAGCTCACTCGGACTCAAAAAAGGGGAGTTCTTC. Residues: CASSLGLKKGEFF.